This record looks at one T cell receptor (beta chain) sequence and its context. Its antigen remains unidentified. The CDR3 extends 3 residues past the end of the read, so its final part is completed from the germline J gene. The data are from a study of T cells in women clearing cervical HPV infection. Study-level background: Only a few women had HLA typing results available.

The germline V gene has CDR1 SGHDT and CDR2 YYEEEE. V gave up 5 bases and J gave up 2 bases, with 7 bases separating them. The CDR3 sequence is 12 residues long. TCRdb's table, derived via immunoSEQ multiplex PCR, lists solely in-frame clones and lacks some. This sample lists 45,000 to 55,000 clones; its ten largest clones have about 1.5%. Whole-study results and caveats: CIN3+ cases had significantly higher TCR richness than controls; evenness did not differ. T-cell numbers per sample were unknown and may explain richness differences.

The TCR was taken from a woman between 18 and 69 years old with a cervical HPV16 infection that either progressed to CIN3+ or cleared (not recorded which). The sequencing sample was made of blood buffy coat. The chain recombines TRBV5-6 with TRBJ1-1; D is unresolved. This chain's CDR3 is CASSLANTEAFF. CDR3 bases read: TGTGCCAGCAGTCTGGCTAACACTGAA.